This is a list of T cell receptor beta chains from one sample in a study of blood T cell repertoires in COVID-19. Some clones are missing from TCRdb's copy, which holds only in-frame ones; the method was immunoSEQ multiplex PCR. The sample has about 140,000 clones; 80% are singletons. Material: peripheral blood. Source of these receptors: an older man who had recovered from COVID-19. Each CDR3 is given without its conserved first and last residue.

j_call: TRBJ2-1; v_call: TRBV28; cdr3_length: 12; cdr3_aa: ASSRLREGLGQF
j_call: TRBJ1-1; v_call: TRBV25-1; cdr3_length: 11; cdr3_aa: ASRDRSNTEAF
j_call: TRBJ2-7; v_call: TRBV7-8; cdr3_length: 14; cdr3_aa: ASSLIRLAGTYEQY
j_call: TRBJ1-4; v_call: TRBV6-6; cdr3_length: 12; cdr3_aa: ASREQGRREKLF
j_call: TRBJ2-1; v_call: TRBV29-1; cdr3_length: 13; cdr3_aa: SVERPGIAYNEQF
j_call: TRBJ2-3; v_call: TRBV18; cdr3_length: 13; cdr3_aa: ASSPRAGKTDTQY
j_call: TRBJ1-4; v_call: TRBV7-9; cdr3_length: 13; cdr3_aa: ASSPTASTNEKLF
j_call: TRBJ2-2; v_call: TRBV2; cdr3_length: 12; cdr3_aa: ASSGQGAAGELF
j_call: TRBJ2-5; v_call: TRBV7-2; cdr3_length: 12; cdr3_aa: ASSLAPGRETQY
j_call: TRBJ2-3; v_call: TRBV7-9; cdr3_length: 11; cdr3_aa: ASRRASTDTQY
j_call: TRBJ2-5; v_call: TRBV6-5; cdr3_length: 12; cdr3_aa: ASSYSPSQETQY
j_call: TRBJ1-1; v_call: TRBV19; cdr3_length: 14; cdr3_aa: ASSIARGGMNTEAF
j_call: TRBJ2-7; v_call: TRBV3-1/TRBV3-2; cdr3_length: 11; cdr3_aa: ASSLRGGSEQY
j_call: TRBJ2-7; v_call: TRBV7-2; cdr3_length: 10; cdr3_aa: ASSILAGEQY
j_call: TRBJ2-3; v_call: TRBV6-4; cdr3_length: 11; cdr3_aa: ASSGGETDTQY
j_call: TRBJ2-7; v_call: TRBV19; cdr3_length: 10; cdr3_aa: ASSIIGSEQY
j_call: TRBJ2-3; v_call: TRBV27; cdr3_length: 12; cdr3_aa: ASNPGLAPDTQY
j_call: TRBJ2-6; v_call: TRBV3-1/TRBV3-2; cdr3_length: 13; cdr3_aa: ASSQAIPRANVLT
j_call: TRBJ2-1; v_call: TRBV24-1; cdr3_length: 15; cdr3_aa: ATSAYPEGGRAGEQF
j_call: TRBJ2-1; v_call: TRBV27; cdr3_length: 13; cdr3_aa: ASSLLLAETNEQF
j_call: TRBJ2-7; v_call: TRBV7-8; cdr3_length: 9; cdr3_aa: ASGTSYEQY
j_call: TRBJ1-1; v_call: TRBV10-3; cdr3_length: 12; cdr3_aa: AISGGVGGTEAF
j_call: TRBJ2-7; v_call: TRBV12-5; cdr3_length: 13; cdr3_aa: ASGEDLAGPYEQY
j_call: TRBJ1-1; v_call: TRBV6-5; cdr3_length: 11; cdr3_aa: ASEGTGHNEAF
j_call: TRBJ2-3; v_call: TRBV6-1; cdr3_length: 16; cdr3_aa: ASSDTRIASGSTDTQY
j_call: TRBJ1-1; v_call: TRBV25-1; cdr3_length: 14; cdr3_aa: ASSESGFYPNTEAF
j_call: TRBJ2-3; v_call: TRBV5-4; cdr3_length: 16; cdr3_aa: ASSLGTSGWASTDTQY
j_call: TRBJ2-2; v_call: TRBV18; cdr3_length: 14; cdr3_aa: ASSPGAGDSLGELF
j_call: TRBJ2-1; v_call: TRBV7-8; cdr3_length: 13; cdr3_aa: ASSHGTGHYNEQF
j_call: TRBJ2-5; v_call: TRBV9; cdr3_length: 12; cdr3_aa: ASSPTSGSETQY
j_call: TRBJ2-3; v_call: TRBV10-3; cdr3_length: 12; cdr3_aa: AISVWTGTDTQY
j_call: TRBJ1-5; v_call: TRBV27; cdr3_length: 14; cdr3_aa: ASRLNYGGSNQPQH
j_call: TRBJ1-2; v_call: TRBV4-1; cdr3_length: 12; cdr3_aa: ASSQVRGLYGYT
j_call: TRBJ2-3; v_call: TRBV30; cdr3_length: 12; cdr3_aa: AWSVGTSTDTQY
j_call: TRBJ2-4; v_call: TRBV4-1; cdr3_length: 16; cdr3_aa: ASSQEPGTSGTQYIQY
j_call: TRBJ1-4; v_call: TRBV19; cdr3_length: 17; cdr3_aa: ASSFTVPKTGATNEKLF
j_call: TRBJ2-7; v_call: TRBV28; cdr3_length: 13; cdr3_aa: ASSLRDRGSYEQY
j_call: TRBJ1-1; v_call: TRBV4-1; cdr3_length: 13; cdr3_aa: ASSQTGTQNTEAF
j_call: TRBJ2-7; v_call: TRBV21-1; cdr3_length: 14; cdr3_aa: ASSKMAAWPVEEQY
j_call: TRBJ2-7; v_call: TRBV7-6; cdr3_length: 13; cdr3_aa: ASSSSGTGSYEQY
j_call: TRBJ2-5; v_call: TRBV12-5; cdr3_length: 14; cdr3_aa: ASGLVAGLSQETQY
j_call: TRBJ2-5; v_call: TRBV6-1; cdr3_length: 11; cdr3_aa: ASSEEYQETQY
j_call: TRBJ2-1; v_call: TRBV4-1; cdr3_length: 13; cdr3_aa: ASSQGDDIYNEQF
j_call: TRBJ2-3; v_call: TRBV2; cdr3_length: 12; cdr3_aa: ASSGVTGTDTQY
j_call: TRBJ2-7; v_call: TRBV30; cdr3_length: 12; cdr3_aa: AWSVRVSSYEQY
j_call: TRBJ2-5; v_call: TRBV9; cdr3_length: 13; cdr3_aa: ASSTSGRAGETQY
j_call: TRBJ1-3; v_call: TRBV9; cdr3_length: 13; cdr3_aa: ASSGSLGLGNTIY
j_call: TRBJ1-3; v_call: TRBV6-1; cdr3_length: 15; cdr3_aa: ASSEGGQFYGGNTIY
j_call: TRBJ2-1; v_call: TRBV7-6; cdr3_length: 10; cdr3_aa: ASSSPYNEQF
j_call: TRBJ1-1; v_call: TRBV5-4; cdr3_length: 15; cdr3_aa: ASSLGGAGIGGTEAF
j_call: TRBJ2-7; v_call: TRBV7-2; cdr3_length: 10; cdr3_aa: ASSQLGPEQY
j_call: TRBJ2-7; v_call: TRBV3-1/TRBV3-2; cdr3_length: 12; cdr3_aa: ASSQEGLVPEQY
j_call: TRBJ1-2; v_call: TRBV18; cdr3_length: 10; cdr3_aa: ASSRGQGSYT
j_call: TRBJ2-2; v_call: TRBV29-1; cdr3_length: 12; cdr3_aa: SVRTETNTGELF
j_call: TRBJ2-3; v_call: TRBV10-3; cdr3_length: 10; cdr3_aa: AISDPPDTQY